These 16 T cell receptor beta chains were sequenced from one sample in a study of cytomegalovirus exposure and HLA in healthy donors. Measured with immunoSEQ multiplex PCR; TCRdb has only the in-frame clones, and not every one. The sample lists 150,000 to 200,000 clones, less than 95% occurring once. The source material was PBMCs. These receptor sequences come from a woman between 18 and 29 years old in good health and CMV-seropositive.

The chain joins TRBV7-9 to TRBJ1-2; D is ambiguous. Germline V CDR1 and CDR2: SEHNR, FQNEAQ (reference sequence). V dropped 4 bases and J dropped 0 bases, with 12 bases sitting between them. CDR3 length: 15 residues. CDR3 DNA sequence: TGTGCCAGCAGCTCCGGCCGACAAACTAACTATGGCTACACCTTC. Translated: CASSSGRQTNYGYTF.

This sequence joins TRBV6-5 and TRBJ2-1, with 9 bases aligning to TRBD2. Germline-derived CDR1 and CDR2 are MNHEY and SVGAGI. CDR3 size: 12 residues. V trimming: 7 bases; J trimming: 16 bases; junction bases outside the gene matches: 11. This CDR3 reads CASTSYMGLAFF. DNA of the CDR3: TGTGCCAGCACGAGTTACATGGGACTAGCCTTCTTC.

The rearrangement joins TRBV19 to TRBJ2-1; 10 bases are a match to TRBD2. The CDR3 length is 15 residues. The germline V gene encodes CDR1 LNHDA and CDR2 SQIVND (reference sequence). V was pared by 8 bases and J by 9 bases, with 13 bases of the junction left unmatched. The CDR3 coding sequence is TGTGCCAGTCGATCCCAGCGGGAGGGCCAGGGTGAGCAGTTCTTC. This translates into CASRSQREGQGEQFF. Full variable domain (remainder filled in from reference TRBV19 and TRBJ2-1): DGGITQSPKYLFRKEGQNVTLSCEQNLNHDAMYWYRQDPGQGLRLIYYSQIVNDFQKGDIAEGYSVSREKKESFPLTVTSAQKNPTAFYLCASRSQREGQGEQFFGPGTRLTVL.

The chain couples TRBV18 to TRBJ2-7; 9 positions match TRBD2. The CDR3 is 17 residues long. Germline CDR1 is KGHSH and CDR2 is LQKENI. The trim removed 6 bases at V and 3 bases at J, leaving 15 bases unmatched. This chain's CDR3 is CASSPLPLTSGRYEQYF. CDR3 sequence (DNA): TGTGCCAGCTCCCCGCTCCCCCTTACTAGCGGGCGCTACGAGCAGTACTTC.

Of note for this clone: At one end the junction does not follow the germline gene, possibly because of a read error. In DNA, the CDR3 is TGTGCCAGCAGCTCTCAAGGGGCTACTAGCGGGCGACTCTTC. Its translation is CASSSQGATSGRLF. The gene calls are TRBV7-3 and TRBJ2-7; TRBD2 aligns across 9 bases. Germline CDR1 and CDR2: SGHTA and FQGTGA. The CDR3 has 14 residues.

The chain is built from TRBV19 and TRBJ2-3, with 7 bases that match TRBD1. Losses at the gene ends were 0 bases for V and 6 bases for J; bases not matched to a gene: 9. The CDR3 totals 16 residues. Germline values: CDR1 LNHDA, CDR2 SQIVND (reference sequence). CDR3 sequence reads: CASSIDDGQAVDTQYF. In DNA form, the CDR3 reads TGTGCCAGTAGTATAGATGACGGACAGGCCGTGGATACGCAGTATTTT. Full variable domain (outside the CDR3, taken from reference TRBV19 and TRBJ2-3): DGGITQSPKYLFRKEGQNVTLSCEQNLNHDAMYWYRQDPGQGLRLIYYSQIVNDFQKGDIAEGYSVSREKKESFPLTVTSAQKNPTAFYLCASSIDDGQAVDTQYFGPGTRLTVL.

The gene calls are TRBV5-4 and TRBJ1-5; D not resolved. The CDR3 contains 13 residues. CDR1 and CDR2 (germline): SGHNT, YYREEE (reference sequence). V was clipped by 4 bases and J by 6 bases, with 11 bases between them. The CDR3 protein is CASSPEVGQPQHF. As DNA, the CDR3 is TGTGCCAGCAGCCCGGAGGTAGGTCAGCCCCAGCATTTT.

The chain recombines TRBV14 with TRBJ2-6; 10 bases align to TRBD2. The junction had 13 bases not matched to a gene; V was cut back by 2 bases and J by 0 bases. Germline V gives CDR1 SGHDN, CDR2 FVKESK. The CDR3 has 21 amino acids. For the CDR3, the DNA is TGTGCCAGCAGCCAATCGGTTAGATGGGGACTAGCGAACTCTGGGGCCAACGTCCTGACTTTC. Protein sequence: CASSQSVRWGLANSGANVLTF.

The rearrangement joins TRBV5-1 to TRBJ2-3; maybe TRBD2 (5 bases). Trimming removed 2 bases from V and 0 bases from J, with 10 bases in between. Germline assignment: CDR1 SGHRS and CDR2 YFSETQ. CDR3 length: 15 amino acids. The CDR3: CASSFVGDSTDTQYF. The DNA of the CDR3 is TGCGCCAGCAGCTTTGTCGGGGATAGCACAGATACGCAGTATTTT. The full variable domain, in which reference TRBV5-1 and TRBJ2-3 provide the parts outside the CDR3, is KAGVTQTPRYLIKTRGQQVTLSCSPISGHRSVSWYQQTPGQGLQFLFEYFSETQRNKGNFPGRFSGRQFSNSRSEMNVSTLELGDSALYLCASSFVGDSTDTQYFGPGTRLTVL.

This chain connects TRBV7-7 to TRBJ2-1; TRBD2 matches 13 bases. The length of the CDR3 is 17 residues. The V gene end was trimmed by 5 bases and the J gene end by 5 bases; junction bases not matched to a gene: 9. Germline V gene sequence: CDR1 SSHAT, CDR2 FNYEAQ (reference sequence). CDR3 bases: TGTGCCAGCAGCCCCATTTTCGGGACTAGCGGGAACAATGAGCAGTTCTTC. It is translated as CASSPIFGTSGNNEQFF.

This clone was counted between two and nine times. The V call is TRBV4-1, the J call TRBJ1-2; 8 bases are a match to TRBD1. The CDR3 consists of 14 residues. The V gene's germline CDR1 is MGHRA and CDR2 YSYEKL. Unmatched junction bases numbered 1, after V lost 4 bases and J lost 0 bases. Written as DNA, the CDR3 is TGCGCCAGCAGCCCGGGACAGGCTAACTATGGCTACACCTTC. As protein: CASSPGQANYGYTF.

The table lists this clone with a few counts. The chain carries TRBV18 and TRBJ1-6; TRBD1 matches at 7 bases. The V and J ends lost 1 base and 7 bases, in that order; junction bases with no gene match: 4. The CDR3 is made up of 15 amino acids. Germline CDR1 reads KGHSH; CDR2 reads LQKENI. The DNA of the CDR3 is TGTGCCAGCTCACCACTGGAACAGGGGAATTCACCCCTCCACTTT. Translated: CASSPLEQGNSPLHF.

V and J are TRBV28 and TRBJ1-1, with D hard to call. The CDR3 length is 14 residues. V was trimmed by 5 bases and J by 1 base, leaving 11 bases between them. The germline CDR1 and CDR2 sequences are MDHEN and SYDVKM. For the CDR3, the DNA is TGTGCCAGCAGTCCCGCCGGTCAGAACACTGAAGCTTTCTTT. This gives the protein CASSPAGQNTEAFF.

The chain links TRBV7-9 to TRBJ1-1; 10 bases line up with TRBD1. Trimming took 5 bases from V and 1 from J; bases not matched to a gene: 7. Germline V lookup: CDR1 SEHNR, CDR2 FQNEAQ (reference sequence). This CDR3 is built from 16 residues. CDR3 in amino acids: CASSPRTGGSNTEAFF. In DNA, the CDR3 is TGTGCCAGCAGCCCGCGGACAGGGGGATCGAACACTGAAGCTTTCTTT.

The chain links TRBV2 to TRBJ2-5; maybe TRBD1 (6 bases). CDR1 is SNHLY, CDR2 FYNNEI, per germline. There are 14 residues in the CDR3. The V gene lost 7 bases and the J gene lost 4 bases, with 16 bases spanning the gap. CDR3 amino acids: CASITTLTGETQYF. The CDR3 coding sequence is TGTGCCAGCATTACCACCTTGACAGGAGAGACCCAGTACTTC. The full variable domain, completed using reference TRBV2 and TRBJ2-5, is EPEVTQTPSHQVTQMGQEVILRCVPISNHLYFYWYRQILGQKVEFLVSFYNNEISEKSEIFDDQFSVERPDGSNFTLKIRSTKLEDSAMYFCASITTLTGETQYFGPGTRLLVL.

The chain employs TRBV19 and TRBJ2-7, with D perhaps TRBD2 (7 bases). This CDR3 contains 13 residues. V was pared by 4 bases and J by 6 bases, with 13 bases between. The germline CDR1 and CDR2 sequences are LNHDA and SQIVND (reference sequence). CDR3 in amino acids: CASSRWGGGEQYF. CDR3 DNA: TGTGCCAGTAGTAGATGGGGAGGGGGCGAGCAGTACTTC.